This T cell receptor (beta chain) was recovered during a study of response to subunit inactivated influenza vaccine. Regarding this clonotype: Antigen unknown.

Study-wide findings and caveats: Authors proposed each seasonal influenza vaccination draws in few new T cells.

Each CDR3 protein is one row after TCRdb ran MiXCR on the RT-PCR reads. Of hundreds of thousands of distinct CDR3 sequences listed, roughly 14% are singletons. Germline lookup yields CDR1 LGHNA and CDR2 YSLEER. J gave up 7 bases and V 0 bases, and 0 bases lay outside the gene matches. This CDR3 has 13 residues. The genes are TRBV4-3 and TRBJ2-5; 9 bases are shared with TRBD1. Material: PBMCs from blood, obtained 11 to 12 days after vaccination. This clonotype originated in a man aged 50 or older who received an inactivated influenza vaccine. For the CDR3, the DNA is TGCGCCAGCAGCCAAGAACAGGGGGCGACCCAGTACTTC. Its translation is CASSQEQGATQYF.